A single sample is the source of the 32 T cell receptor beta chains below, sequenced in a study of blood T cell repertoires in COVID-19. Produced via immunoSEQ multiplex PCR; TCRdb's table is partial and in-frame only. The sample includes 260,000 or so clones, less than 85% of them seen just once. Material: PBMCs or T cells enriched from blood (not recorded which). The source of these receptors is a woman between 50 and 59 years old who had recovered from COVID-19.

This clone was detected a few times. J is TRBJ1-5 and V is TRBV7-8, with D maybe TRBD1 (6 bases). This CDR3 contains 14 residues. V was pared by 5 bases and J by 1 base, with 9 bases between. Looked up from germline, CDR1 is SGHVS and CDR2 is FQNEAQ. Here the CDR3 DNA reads TGTGCCAGCAGCAGCACAGGGAGCAATCAGCCCCAGCATTTT. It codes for CASSSTGSNQPQHF.

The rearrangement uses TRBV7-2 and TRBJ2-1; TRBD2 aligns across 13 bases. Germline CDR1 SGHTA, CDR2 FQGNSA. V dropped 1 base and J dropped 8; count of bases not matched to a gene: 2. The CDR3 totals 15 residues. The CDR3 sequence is CASSLVLAGGYEQFF. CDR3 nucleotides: TGTGCCAGCAGCTTAGTACTAGCGGGAGGGTATGAGCAGTTCTTC.

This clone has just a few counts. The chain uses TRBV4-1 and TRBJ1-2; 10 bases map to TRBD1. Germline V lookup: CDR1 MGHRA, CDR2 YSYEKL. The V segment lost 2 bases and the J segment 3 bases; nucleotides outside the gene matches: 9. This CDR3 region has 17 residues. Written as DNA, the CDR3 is TGCGCCAGCAGCCAACCAGTTCCCGGGACAGGGGACTATGGCTACACCTTC. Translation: CASSQPVPGTGDYGYTF.

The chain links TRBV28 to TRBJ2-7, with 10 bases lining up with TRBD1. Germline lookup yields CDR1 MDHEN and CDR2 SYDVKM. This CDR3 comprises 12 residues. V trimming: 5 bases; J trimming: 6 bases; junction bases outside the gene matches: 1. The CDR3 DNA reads TGTGCCAGCAGTAGGGACAGGGGCGAGCAGTACTTC. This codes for CASSRDRGEQYF.

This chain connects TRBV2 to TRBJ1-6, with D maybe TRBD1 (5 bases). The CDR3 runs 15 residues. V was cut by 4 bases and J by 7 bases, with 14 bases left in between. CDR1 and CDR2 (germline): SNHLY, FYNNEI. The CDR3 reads CASSAGGVGNSPLHF. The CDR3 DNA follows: TGTGCCAGCAGTGCCGGGGGAGTTGGGAATTCACCCCTCCACTTT.

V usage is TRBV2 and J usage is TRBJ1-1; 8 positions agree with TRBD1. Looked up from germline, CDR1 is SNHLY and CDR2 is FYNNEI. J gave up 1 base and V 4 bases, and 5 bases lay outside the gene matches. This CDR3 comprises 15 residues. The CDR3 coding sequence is TGTGCCAGCAGTGTCCGGACAGGGTGGAACACTGAAGCTTTCTTT. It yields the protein CASSVRTGWNTEAFF. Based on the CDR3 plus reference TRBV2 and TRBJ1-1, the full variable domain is EPEVTQTPSHQVTQMGQEVILRCVPISNHLYFYWYRQILGQKVEFLVSFYNNEISEKSEIFDDQFSVERPDGSNFTLKIRSTKLEDSAMYFCASSVRTGWNTEAFFGQGTRLTVV.

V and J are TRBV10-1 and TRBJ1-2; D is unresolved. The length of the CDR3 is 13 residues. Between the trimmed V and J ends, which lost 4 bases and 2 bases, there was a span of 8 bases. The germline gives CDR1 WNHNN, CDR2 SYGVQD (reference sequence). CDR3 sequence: CASSARRNYGYTF. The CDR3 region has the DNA TGCGCCAGCAGTGCAAGGAGGAACTATGGCTACACCTTC.

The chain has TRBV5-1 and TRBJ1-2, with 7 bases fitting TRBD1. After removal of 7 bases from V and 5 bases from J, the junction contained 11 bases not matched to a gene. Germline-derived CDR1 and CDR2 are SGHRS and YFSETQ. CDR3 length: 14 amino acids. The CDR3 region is CASGTAPGSYGYTF. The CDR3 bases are TGCGCCAGCGGGACAGCCCCCGGCAGTTATGGCTACACCTTC.

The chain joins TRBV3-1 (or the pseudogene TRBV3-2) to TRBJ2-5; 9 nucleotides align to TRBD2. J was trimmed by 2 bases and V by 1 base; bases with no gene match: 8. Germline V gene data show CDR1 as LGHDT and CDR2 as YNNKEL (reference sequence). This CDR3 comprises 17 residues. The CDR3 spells CASSQVPSGKTQETQYF. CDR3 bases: TGTGCCAGCAGCCAAGTTCCTAGCGGGAAAACACAAGAGACCCAGTACTTC.

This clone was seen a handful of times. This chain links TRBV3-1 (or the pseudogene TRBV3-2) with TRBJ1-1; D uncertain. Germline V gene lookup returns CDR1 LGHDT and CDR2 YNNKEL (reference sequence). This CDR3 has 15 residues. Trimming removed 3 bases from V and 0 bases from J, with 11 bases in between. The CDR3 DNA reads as TGTGCCAGCAGCCAGCAATCGGTGTTGAACACTGAAGCTTTCTTT. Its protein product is CASSQQSVLNTEAFF.

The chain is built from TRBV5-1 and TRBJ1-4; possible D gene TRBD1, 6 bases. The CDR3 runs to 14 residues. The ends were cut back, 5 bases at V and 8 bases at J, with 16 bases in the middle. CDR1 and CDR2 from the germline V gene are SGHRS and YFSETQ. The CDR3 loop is CASSRRPQGEKLFF. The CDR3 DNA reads TGCGCCAGCAGTCGCCGACCCCAGGGGGAAAAACTGTTTTTT.

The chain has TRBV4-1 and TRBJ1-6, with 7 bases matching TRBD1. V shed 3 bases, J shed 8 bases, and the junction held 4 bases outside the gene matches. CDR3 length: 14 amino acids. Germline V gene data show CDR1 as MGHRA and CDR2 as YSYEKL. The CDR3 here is CASSQGDSYSPLHF. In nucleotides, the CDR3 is TGCGCCAGCAGCCAGGGGGACAGTTATTCACCCCTCCACTTT.

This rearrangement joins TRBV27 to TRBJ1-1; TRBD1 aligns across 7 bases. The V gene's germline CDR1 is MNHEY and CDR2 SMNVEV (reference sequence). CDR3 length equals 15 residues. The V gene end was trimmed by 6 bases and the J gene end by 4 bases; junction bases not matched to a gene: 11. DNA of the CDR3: TGTGCCAGCAGGATAACAGGGGTGGGGTCCACTGAAGCTTTCTTT. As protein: CASRITGVGSTEAFF.

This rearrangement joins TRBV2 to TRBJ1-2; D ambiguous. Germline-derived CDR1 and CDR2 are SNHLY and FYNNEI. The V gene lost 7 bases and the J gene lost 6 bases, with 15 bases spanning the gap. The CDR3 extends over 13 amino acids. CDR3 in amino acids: CASTREGGNGYTF. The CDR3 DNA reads TGTGCCAGCACCCGGGAGGGAGGAAATGGCTACACCTTC.

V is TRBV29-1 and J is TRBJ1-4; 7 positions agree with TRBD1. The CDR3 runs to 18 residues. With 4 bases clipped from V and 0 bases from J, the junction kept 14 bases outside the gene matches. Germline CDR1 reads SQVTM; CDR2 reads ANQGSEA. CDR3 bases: TGCAGCGTTGTGGGACCCCCCGGGACAGATTCAACTAATGAAAAACTGTTTTTT. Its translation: CSVVGPPGTDSTNEKLFF.

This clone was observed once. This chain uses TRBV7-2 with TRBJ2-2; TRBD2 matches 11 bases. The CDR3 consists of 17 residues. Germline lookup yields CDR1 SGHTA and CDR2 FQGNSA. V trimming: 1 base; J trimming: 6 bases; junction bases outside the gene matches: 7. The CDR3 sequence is CASSLVLFSGRAGELFF. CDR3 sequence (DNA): TGTGCCAGCAGCTTAGTTCTATTTAGCGGGAGGGCCGGGGAGCTGTTTTTT.

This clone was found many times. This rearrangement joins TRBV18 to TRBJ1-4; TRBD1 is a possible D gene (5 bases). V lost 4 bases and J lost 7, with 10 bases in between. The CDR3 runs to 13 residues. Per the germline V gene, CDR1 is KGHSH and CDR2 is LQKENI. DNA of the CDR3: TGTGCCAGCTCACAAGGGGTGGCTGAAAAACTGTTTTTT. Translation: CASSQGVAEKLFF.

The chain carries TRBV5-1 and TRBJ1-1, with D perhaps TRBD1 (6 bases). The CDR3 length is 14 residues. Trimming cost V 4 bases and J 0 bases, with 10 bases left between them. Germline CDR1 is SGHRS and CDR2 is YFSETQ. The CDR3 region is CASSETGMNTEAFF. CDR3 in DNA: TGCGCCAGCAGCGAAACAGGGATGAACACTGAAGCTTTCTTT. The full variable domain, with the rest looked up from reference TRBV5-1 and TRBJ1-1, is KAGVTQTPRYLIKTRGQQVTLSCSPISGHRSVSWYQQTPGQGLQFLFEYFSETQRNKGNFPGRFSGRQFSNSRSEMNVSTLELGDSALYLCASSETGMNTEAFFGQGTRLTVV.

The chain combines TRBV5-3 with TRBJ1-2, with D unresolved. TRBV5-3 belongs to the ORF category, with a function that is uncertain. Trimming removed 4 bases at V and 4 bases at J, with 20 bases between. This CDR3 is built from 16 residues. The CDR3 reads CARSVNPGGSFYGYTF. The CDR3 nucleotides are TGTGCCAGAAGCGTGAACCCGGGTGGCAGCTTCTATGGCTACACCTTC.

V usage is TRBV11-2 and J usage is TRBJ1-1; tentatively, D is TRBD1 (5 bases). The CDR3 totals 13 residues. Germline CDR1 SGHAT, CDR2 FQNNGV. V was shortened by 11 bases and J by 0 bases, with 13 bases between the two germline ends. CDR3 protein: CASTWGLNTEAFF. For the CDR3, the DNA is TGTGCCTCGACATGGGGCCTGAACACTGAAGCTTTCTTT.

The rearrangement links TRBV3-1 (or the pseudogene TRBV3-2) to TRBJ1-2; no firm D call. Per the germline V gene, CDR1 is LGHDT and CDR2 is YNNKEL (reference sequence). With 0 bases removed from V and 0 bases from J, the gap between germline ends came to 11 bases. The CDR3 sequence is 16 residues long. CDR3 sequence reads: CASSQDSVLTNYGYTF. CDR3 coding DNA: TGTGCCAGCAGCCAAGATTCGGTCCTAACTAACTATGGCTACACCTTC.

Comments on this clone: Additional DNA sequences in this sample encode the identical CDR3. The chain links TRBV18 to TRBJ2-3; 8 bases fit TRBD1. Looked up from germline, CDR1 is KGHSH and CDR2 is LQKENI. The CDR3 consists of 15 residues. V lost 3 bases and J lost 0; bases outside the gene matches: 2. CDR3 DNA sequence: TGTGCCAGCTCACCCCGACAGGGGAGCACAGATACGCAGTATTTT. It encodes CASSPRQGSTDTQYF.

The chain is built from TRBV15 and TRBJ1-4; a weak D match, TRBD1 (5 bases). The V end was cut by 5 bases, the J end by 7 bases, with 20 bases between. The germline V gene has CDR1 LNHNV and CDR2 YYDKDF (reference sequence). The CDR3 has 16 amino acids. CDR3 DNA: TGTGCCACCAGCCGCAACCCCAGGGTAAAAATTGAAAAACTGTTTTTT. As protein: CATSRNPRVKIEKLFF.

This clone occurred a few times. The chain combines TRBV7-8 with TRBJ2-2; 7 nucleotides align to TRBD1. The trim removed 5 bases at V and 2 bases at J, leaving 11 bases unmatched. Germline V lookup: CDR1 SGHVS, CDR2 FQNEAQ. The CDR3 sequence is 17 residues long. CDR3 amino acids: CASSPRGQGVNTGELFF. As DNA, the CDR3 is TGTGCCAGCAGCCCTAGGGGGCAGGGGGTAAACACCGGGGAGCTGTTTTTT.

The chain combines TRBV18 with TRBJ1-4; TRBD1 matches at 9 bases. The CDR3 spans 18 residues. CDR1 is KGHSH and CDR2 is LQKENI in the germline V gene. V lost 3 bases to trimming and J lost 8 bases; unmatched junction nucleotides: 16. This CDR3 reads CASSPYHSMTGGEEKLFF. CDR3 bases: TGTGCCAGCTCACCCTATCATTCAATGACAGGGGGAGAAGAAAAACTGTTTTTT.

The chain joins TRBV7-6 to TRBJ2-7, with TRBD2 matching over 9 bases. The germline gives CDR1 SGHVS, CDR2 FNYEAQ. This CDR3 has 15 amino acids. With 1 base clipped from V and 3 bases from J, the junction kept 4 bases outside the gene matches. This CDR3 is CASSLERGALYEQYF. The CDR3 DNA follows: TGTGCCAGCAGCTTAGAGCGGGGGGCCCTCTACGAGCAGTACTTC. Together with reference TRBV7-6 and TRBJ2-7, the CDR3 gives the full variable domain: GAGVSQSPRYKVTKRGQDVALRCDPISGHVSLYWYRQALGQGPEFLTYFNYEAQQDKSGLPNDRFSAERPEGSISTLTIQRTEQRDSAMYRCASSLERGALYEQYFGPGTRLTVT.

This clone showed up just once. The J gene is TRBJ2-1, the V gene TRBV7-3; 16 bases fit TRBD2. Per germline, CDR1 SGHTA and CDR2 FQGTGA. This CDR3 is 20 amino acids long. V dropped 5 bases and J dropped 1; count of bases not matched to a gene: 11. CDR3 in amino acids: CASSLGLAGGHQHSYNEQFF. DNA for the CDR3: TGTGCCAGCAGCCTGGGACTAGCGGGGGGGCATCAGCATTCCTACAATGAGCAGTTCTTC. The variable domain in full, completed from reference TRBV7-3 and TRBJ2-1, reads GAGVSQTPSNKVTEKGKYVELRCDPISGHTALYWYRQSLGQGPEFLIYFQGTGAADDSGLPNDRFFAVRPEGSVSTLKIQRTERGDSAVYLCASSLGLAGGHQHSYNEQFFGPGTRLTVL.

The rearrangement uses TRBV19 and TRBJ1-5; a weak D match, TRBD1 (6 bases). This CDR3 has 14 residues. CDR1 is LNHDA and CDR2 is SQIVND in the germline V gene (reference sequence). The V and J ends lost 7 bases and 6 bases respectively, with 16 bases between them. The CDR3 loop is CASTDQRGPQPQHF. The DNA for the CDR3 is TGTGCCAGTACCGATCAGCGGGGGCCTCAGCCCCAGCATTTT.

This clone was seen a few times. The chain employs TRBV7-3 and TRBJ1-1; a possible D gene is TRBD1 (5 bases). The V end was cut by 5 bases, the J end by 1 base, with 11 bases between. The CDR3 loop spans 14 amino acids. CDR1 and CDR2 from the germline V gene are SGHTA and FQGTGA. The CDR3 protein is CASSPTAANTEAFF. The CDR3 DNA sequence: TGTGCCAGCAGCCCGACAGCTGCGAACACTGAAGCTTTCTTT.

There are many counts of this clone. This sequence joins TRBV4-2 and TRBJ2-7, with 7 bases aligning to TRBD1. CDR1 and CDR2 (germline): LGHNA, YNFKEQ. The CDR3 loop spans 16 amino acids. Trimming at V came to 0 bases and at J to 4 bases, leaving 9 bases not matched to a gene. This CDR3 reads CASSQESGDRVYEQYF. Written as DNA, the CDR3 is TGTGCCAGCAGCCAAGAAAGTGGAGACAGGGTTTACGAGCAGTACTTC.

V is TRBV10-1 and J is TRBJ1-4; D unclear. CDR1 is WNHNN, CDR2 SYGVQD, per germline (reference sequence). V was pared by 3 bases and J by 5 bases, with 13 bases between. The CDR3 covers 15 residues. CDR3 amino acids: CASSETGLGNEKLFF. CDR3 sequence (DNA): TGCGCCAGCAGTGAAACCGGACTCGGGAATGAAAAACTGTTTTTT.

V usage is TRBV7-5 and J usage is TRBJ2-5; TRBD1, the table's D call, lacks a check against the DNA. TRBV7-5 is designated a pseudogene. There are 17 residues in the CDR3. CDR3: CARSAEDRWRVQETQYF. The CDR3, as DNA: TGTGCCAGAAGCGCCGAGGACAGGTGGCGAGTCCAAGAGACCCAGTACTTC.